This T cell receptor (beta chain) was sequenced during a study of blood T cells in healthy people across ages. The ends were cut back, 6 bases at V and 3 bases at J, with 17 bases in the middle. This CDR3 spans 15 amino acids. The germline V gene encodes CDR1 MNHEY and CDR2 SMNVEV (reference sequence). Total RNA, at least 6 micrograms per sample, came from PBMCs. Next came a second PCR, run for about 6 to 12 cycles, which used a sample-barcoded 5' primer along with a J-beta primer mix. TCRdb reprocessed the 5' RACE reads with MiXCR, giving one entry per CDR3 protein. The table records 750,000 to 950,000 distinct CDR3 sequences, approximately 53% of them present only once. Only a few counts were recorded for this clonotype.

The chain carries TRBV27 and TRBJ1-2, with a tentative D call TRBD1 (5 bases). This TCR was recovered from a man older than 75 in good health. Sequenced: blood. This CDR3 reads CASRALTEIDYGYTF. In DNA, the CDR3 is TGTGCCAGCAGGGCTTTGACAGAGATAGACTATGGCTACACCTTC.